The T cell receptor beta chain described here comes from a study of OX40 agonist ivuxolimab in advanced cancers. Study summary: Administration of intravenous ivuxolimab to patients occurred every 2 weeks at 0.01 to 10 mg/kg.

Overall study results and limits: Clonal expansion in partial responders at 0.1-3.0 mg/kg ranked among the lowest. At 0.1 to 3.0 mg/kg and by week 6, clonal expansion occurred in CD4+ and CD8+ blood T cells. Mean expanded clone counts were higher in CD8+ than CD4+ T cells.

Of note for this clone: Its antigen remains unknown. One end of the junction varies from germline; a read error may be responsible.

The CDR3 runs 14 residues. The germline gives CDR1 MNHNS, CDR2 SASEGT. Method: immunoSEQ multiplex PCR; TCRdb's copy keeps in-frame clones and lacks some. The sample records some 70,000 clones, 85% to 95% being singletons. The chain combines TRBV6-1 with TRBJ1-4, with D tentatively TRBD1 (6 bases). This sample comprised CD4+ or CD8+ T cells sorted from blood, obtained in a trial of the OX40 agonist ivuxolimab. The receptor comes from an adult with an advanced solid tumor such as melanoma, head and neck, liver or kidney cancer. This chain's CDR3 is CASRTGTTNEKLFF. CDR3 nucleotides: TGTGCCAGCAGGACCGGGACAACGAATGAAAAACTGTTTTTT.